This TCR beta chain was documented in a study of blood T cell repertoires in COVID-19. For the study at large: Samples of COVID-19 (acute and convalescent) were obtained from the United States, Italy and Spain. PBMCs, B-cell-depleted T cells, or T cells were the source of the cDNA or gDNA that made up the material.

Germline V lookup: CDR1 MNHNS, CDR2 SASEGT. The CDR3 loop spans 13 amino acids. Unmatched junction bases numbered 13, after V lost 5 bases and J lost 12 bases. Per the study methods: Using reference gene primer amplification, nucleated cell counts were estimated. Libraries were prepared by immunoSEQ multiplex PCR; TCRdb keeps only in-frame clonotypes and omits some of them. V and J calls and clone size are as listed in that table; D and trimming were resolved from the DNA. The sample contains some 61,000 clones, 70% to 90% of which appear only once. The J gene is TRBJ2-7, the V gene TRBV6-1; 7 bases align to TRBD1. The receptor's source is a man aged 55 to 70 with acute or convalescent COVID-19. The source material was peripheral blood. The CDR3 protein is CASSSGTAPRWYF. CDR3 nucleotides: TGTGCCAGCAGTTCCGGGACAGCGCCCCGGTGGTACTTC.